This T cell receptor (beta chain) originates from a study of blood T cell repertoires in COVID-19. On the study more broadly: Whether acute or convalescent, the COVID-19 samples came from the United States, Italy and Spain.

Those who participated ranged in age from roughly 18 to 100 years and resided in approximately 26 US areas. Cohort 3 donors were reported recovered after two negative PCRs, clearance, or symptom resolution. Original processing methods: Nucleated cell counts were estimated from reference gene primer amplification. Method: immunoSEQ multiplex PCR; TCRdb's copy keeps in-frame clones and lacks some. The DNA gave D and trimming, while V, J and clone size come from that table. This sample has roughly 270,000 clones, with about 85% found just once. Germline-derived CDR1 and CDR2 are WSHSY and SAAADI. V gave up 3 bases and J gave up 9 bases; unmatched junction bases: 5. The CDR3 contains 13 residues.

This chain connects TRBV10-2 to TRBJ2-1; 7 nucleotides line up with TRBD2. This receptor was obtained from a woman aged 45-65 years who had recovered from COVID-19. Sequencing input: PBMCs or T cells enriched from blood (not recorded which). CDR3 sequence reads: CASSEMGGIEQFF. The DNA of the CDR3 is TGCGCCAGCAGTGAAATGGGAGGGATTGAGCAGTTCTTC.